These 29 T cell receptor beta chains were all obtained from the same sample, sequenced in a study of radiation and T cells in renal cell carcinoma (dated by TCRdb to the early 2020s). Libraries were prepared through the immunoSEQ multiplex PCR assay. The table comes from immuneACCESS by way of TCRdb, which keeps in-frame sequences with V and J called. Part of the clones is missing from these tables; in studies checked, under half for an unresolved V gene and the rest for unknown reasons. This sample gives around 140,000 clones in total; about 87% of them show up just once. Around 4% of the sample comes from the top ten. The intended sense of this specimen's time point label: baseline pretreatment blood. This specimen's treatment or condition label, per the study, means: 15 Gy SBRT to primary tumor, nephrectomy 4 weeks later. The material was blood, obtained from a patient whose treatment included radiotherapy and nephrectomy. These receptor sequences come from a woman in her 70s with renal cell carcinoma.

The rearrangement joins TRBV5-5 to TRBJ2-2, with D possibly TRBD1 on 6 matching bases. The CDR3 extends over 15 amino acids. Germline V gene lookup returns CDR1 SGHKS and CDR2 YYEKEE (reference sequence). Trimming took off 2 bases at V and 4 bases at J, with 12 bases between the two ends. The DNA for the CDR3 is TGTGCCAGCAGCTTCCAGGGGATGAGCACCGGGGAGCTGTTTTTT. Residues: CASSFQGMSTGELFF.

This clone has just one count. The chain has TRBV18 and TRBJ1-1, with D uncertain. CDR3 length: 16 residues. The germline V gene has CDR1 KGHSH and CDR2 LQKENI. The V and J ends lost 1 base and 3 bases respectively, with 15 bases between them. The CDR3 nucleotides read TGTGCCAGCTCACCACTGTCGTCACCGGCGGACACTGAAGCTTTCTTT. It codes for CASSPLSSPADTEAFF. Full variable domain (remainder filled in from reference TRBV18 and TRBJ1-1): NAGVMQNPRHLVRRRGQEARLRCSPMKGHSHVYWYRQLPEEGLKFMVYLQKENIIDESGMPKERFSAEFPKEGPSILRIQQVVRGDSAAYFCASSPLSSPADTEAFFGQGTRLTVV.

The V call is TRBV19, the J call TRBJ2-1; TRBD2 matches 11 bases. V trimming: 5 bases; J trimming: 9 bases; junction bases outside the gene matches: 9. This CDR3 region has 15 residues. In germline, CDR1 is LNHDA, CDR2 SQIVND (reference sequence). As DNA, the CDR3 is TGTGCCAGTAGTGCGATAGCGGGGGGGACGGCTGAGCAGTTCTTC. It yields the protein CASSAIAGGTAEQFF.

The CDR3 DNA is TGTGCCAGCACCGGGACCCCGGGAAGTCAGTATGGCTACACCTTC. Translating it yields CASTGTPGSQYGYTF. This chain joins TRBV28 and TRBJ1-2; tentatively, D is TRBD1 (5 bases). Trimming cost V 7 bases and J 5 bases, with 20 bases left between them. CDR3 length equals 15 residues. Germline V gene sequence: CDR1 MDHEN, CDR2 SYDVKM.

The rearrangement joins TRBV6-1 to TRBJ2-7, with D unresolved. This CDR3 is built from 13 residues. V was cut by 1 base and J by 4 bases, with 8 bases left in between. From germline, CDR1 is MNHNS and CDR2 SASEGT. CDR3 region: CASSEVSVYEQYF. For the CDR3, the DNA is TGTGCCAGCAGTGAAGTCTCGGTATACGAGCAGTACTTC.

The genes are TRBV28 and TRBJ1-2; 7 nucleotides line up with TRBD1. The CDR3 is 13 residues long. The trim removed 6 bases at V and 4 bases at J, leaving 5 bases unmatched. Germline CDR1 and CDR2: MDHEN and SYDVKM. CDR3 sequence reads: CASSPRDSYGYTF. The DNA of the CDR3 is TGTGCCAGCAGCCCAAGGGACAGCTATGGCTACACCTTC.

The J gene is TRBJ2-1, the V gene TRBV18, with D possibly being TRBD1 (7 bases). V lost 4 bases and J 6 bases, leaving 19 bases between the germline ends. The CDR3 has 16 residues. In germline, CDR1 is KGHSH, CDR2 LQKENI. The CDR3 sequence is CASSRSTGRLGNEQFF. The CDR3 bases are TGTGCCAGCTCACGATCGACAGGGAGGTTGGGCAATGAGCAGTTCTTC. Looking up the rest from reference TRBV18 and TRBJ2-1 gives the full variable domain: NAGVMQNPRHLVRRRGQEARLRCSPMKGHSHVYWYRQLPEEGLKFMVYLQKENIIDESGMPKERFSAEFPKEGPSILRIQQVVRGDSAAYFCASSRSTGRLGNEQFFGPGTRLTVL.

A single count supports this clone. This chain links TRBV4-1 with TRBJ1-4, with 7 nucleotides matching TRBD1. CDR1 and CDR2 (germline): MGHRA, YSYEKL. Unmatched junction bases numbered 6, after V lost 4 bases and J lost 1 base. The CDR3 contains 16 residues. The CDR3 DNA reads as TGCGCCAGCAGCCGTTCGCAGGGGGGAACTAATGAAAAACTGTTTTTT. Amino acids: CASSRSQGGTNEKLFF.

Only one count was recorded for this clone. This chain connects TRBV28 to TRBJ1-2; no firm D call. This CDR3 region has 15 residues. Germline CDR1 reads MDHEN; CDR2 reads SYDVKM. V lost 1 base and J 5 bases, leaving 14 bases between the germline ends. CDR3 region: CASSLSSVPSYGYTF. CDR3 nucleotide sequence: TGTGCCAGCAGTTTATCGTCAGTCCCCTCTTATGGCTACACCTTC.

This chain uses TRBV11-3 with TRBJ1-1; 7 nucleotides align to TRBD1. The ends lost 5 bases at V and 11 bases at J; junction bases unmatched: 8. The CDR3 consists of 12 residues. Germline V gene lookup returns CDR1 SGHNT and CDR2 YENEEA. CDR3 coding DNA: TGTGCCAGCAGCCCGGGACAGAGGGGCGCTTTCTTT. This encodes CASSPGQRGAFF.

The chain combines TRBV6-1 with TRBJ2-2; 11 bases match TRBD2. The CDR3 length is 17 residues. In germline, CDR1 is MNHNS, CDR2 SASEGT. J gave up 6 bases and V 4 bases, and 10 bases lay outside the gene matches. Here the CDR3 reads CASSATSGVIRAGELFF. In nucleotides, the CDR3 is TGTGCCAGCAGTGCGACTAGCGGGGTGATTAGGGCCGGGGAGCTGTTTTTT.

The chain carries TRBV21-1 and TRBJ1-4; the D call in the table, TRBD1, was not verified against the DNA. TRBV21-1 is noted as a pseudogene. The length of the CDR3 is 16 residues. The CDR3 nucleotides are TGTGCCAGCAGCAGAGCCGACAGATCAACTAATGAAAAACTGTTTTTT. The encoded protein is CASSRADRSTNEKLFF.

The V and J genes are TRBV10-3 and TRBJ2-2; 8 nucleotides match TRBD1. Trimming at V came to 8 bases and at J to 2 bases, leaving 4 bases not matched to a gene. The CDR3 covers 14 residues. The germline V gene encodes CDR1 ENHRY and CDR2 SYGVKD. Written as DNA, the CDR3 is TGTGCCATCGGGGGACAGGCAAACACCGGGGAGCTGTTTTTT. Translation: CAIGGQANTGELFF.

The CDR3 here is CASSKVEGVHYEQYF. CDR3 in DNA: TGTGCCAGCAGTAAGGTCGAGGGGGTTCACTACGAGCAGTACTTC. This sequence joins TRBV25-1 and TRBJ2-7, with TRBD1 as a possible D gene (6 bases). V lost 5 bases and J 3 bases, leaving 17 bases between the germline ends. The CDR3 loop spans 15 amino acids. Germline V gives CDR1 MGHDK, CDR2 SYGVNS.

V usage is TRBV5-1 and J usage is TRBJ2-7, with unresolved D. With 0 bases removed from V and 0 bases from J, the gap between germline ends came to 10 bases. CDR3 length: 15 amino acids. Germline CDR1 reads SGHRS; CDR2 reads YFSETQ. As DNA, the CDR3 is TGCGCCAGCAGCTTGGAGGTCGGCAGCTCCTACGAGCAGTACTTC. Amino acid sequence: CASSLEVGSSYEQYF. Full variable domain (remainder filled in from reference TRBV5-1 and TRBJ2-7): KAGVTQTPRYLIKTRGQQVTLSCSPISGHRSVSWYQQTPGQGLQFLFEYFSETQRNKGNFPGRFSGRQFSNSRSEMNVSTLELGDSALYLCASSLEVGSSYEQYFGPGTRLTVT.

The J gene is TRBJ2-3, the V gene TRBV7-2, with 15 bases matching TRBD2. Germline V gene lookup returns CDR1 SGHTA and CDR2 FQGNSA. This CDR3 has 16 residues. Unmatched junction bases numbered 3, after V lost 4 bases and J lost 4 bases. The CDR3 sequence is CASSSGTSGGPDTQYF. DNA for the CDR3: TGTGCCAGCAGCTCGGGGACTAGCGGGGGGCCAGATACGCAGTATTTT.

V and J are TRBV28 and TRBJ1-1; 11 positions match TRBD1. This CDR3 has 16 residues. J was trimmed by 4 bases and V by 6 bases; bases with no gene match: 10. Looked up from germline, CDR1 is MDHEN and CDR2 is SYDVKM. This chain's CDR3 is CASRIITGQGGTEAFF. In DNA form, the CDR3 reads TGTGCCAGCAGAATAATAACGGGACAGGGGGGCACTGAAGCTTTCTTT.

V gene TRBV25-1 combines with J gene TRBJ2-2, with D possibly TRBD2 on 5 matching bases. There are 10 residues in the CDR3. The germline V and J ends were trimmed by 8 bases and 7 bases, with 5 bases remaining between them. CDR1 and CDR2 (germline): MGHDK, SYGVNS. DNA of the CDR3: TGTGCCAGCGGGAGCGGGGAGCTGTTTTTT. Encoded protein: CASGSGELFF.

The chain joins TRBV6-1 to TRBJ1-2; 9 nucleotides agree with TRBD1. Germline V gene lookup returns CDR1 MNHNS and CDR2 SASEGT. This CDR3 has 16 amino acids. J lost 8 bases, V lost 2 bases, and 12 bases had no gene match. The CDR3 region is CASSERDRETHGGYTF. The CDR3 coding sequence is TGTGCCAGCAGTGAAAGGGACAGGGAGACCCATGGGGGCTACACCTTC.

The chain employs TRBV7-2 and TRBJ2-5, with TRBD1 identical over 8 bases. CDR3 length: 14 amino acids. V lost 5 bases and J lost 5; bases outside the gene matches: 7. Germline V lookup: CDR1 SGHTA, CDR2 FQGNSA. The CDR3 coding sequence is TGTGCCAGCAGCCTAGACAGGGGTGGGGAGACCCAGTACTTC. Translated, it gives CASSLDRGGETQYF.

Regarding this clone: One end of the junction varies from germline; a read error may be responsible. V usage is TRBV7-7 and J usage is TRBJ1-6, with D uncertain. There are 13 residues in the CDR3. CDR1 SSHAT and CDR2 FNYEAQ come from the germline V gene (reference sequence). The CDR3 spells CASSLQGHSPLHF. The CDR3 DNA reads as TGTGCTAGCAGCTTGCAAGGGCACTCACCCCTCCACTTT. Full variable domain (missing parts from reference TRBV7-7 and TRBJ1-6): GAGVSQSPRYKVTKRGQDVTLRCDPISSHATLYWYQQALGQGPEFLTYFNYEAQPDKSGLPSDRFSAERPEGSISTLTIQRTEQRDSAMYRCASSLQGHSPLHFGNGTRLTVT.

The table lists this clone with a count of one. The V gene is TRBV6-4, the J gene TRBJ2-3; the match to TRBD2 covers 7 bases. Germline V gives CDR1 MRHNA, CDR2 SNTAGT. V lost 7 bases and J lost 0; bases outside the gene matches: 16. CDR3 length: 18 residues. The CDR3 sequence: CASTPRLAGVSSTDTQYF. The DNA for the CDR3 is TGTGCCAGCACCCCCCGGCTGGCGGGGGTCTCTAGCACAGATACGCAGTATTTT.

In regard to this clone: The junction shows a germline mismatch at one end, possibly a read error. The chain has TRBV7-7 and TRBJ2-5; the D gene is possibly TRBD2 (5 bases). CDR1 and CDR2 (germline): SSHAT, FNYEAQ (reference sequence). This CDR3 is 13 amino acids long. The CDR3 region is CASSLLSGETQYF. The CDR3 DNA reads TGTGCTAGCAGCTTACTTTCGGGGGAGACCCAGTACTTC.

The chain uses TRBV29-1 and TRBJ1-1; D unclear. The V gene lost 2 bases and the J gene lost 0 bases, with 10 bases spanning the gap. The CDR3 has 14 amino acids. Germline V gene sequence: CDR1 SQVTM, CDR2 ANQGSEA. CDR3 residues: CSVERAVVNTEAFF. The CDR3 DNA is TGCAGCGTTGAAAGGGCAGTAGTGAACACTGAAGCTTTCTTT.

This chain joins TRBV6-5 and TRBJ1-1, with D maybe TRBD1 (5 bases). The CDR3 contains 15 residues. Deletions cut 5 bases from V and 5 bases from J, with 18 bases between. Germline CDR1 and CDR2: MNHEY and SVGAGI. In DNA form, the CDR3 reads TGTGCCAGCAGTGGCCCGGGGGGGGAGGGGACTGAAGCTTTCTTT. As protein: CASSGPGGEGTEAFF.

This clone was counted once. The V gene is TRBV7-8, the J gene TRBJ2-7; unclear D gene. Trimming cost V 4 bases and J 2 bases, with 15 bases left between them. CDR1 SGHVS and CDR2 FQNEAQ come from the germline V gene. The CDR3 contains 15 residues. DNA of the CDR3: TGTGCCAGCAGCTGGTCCACCCCAGGACCCTACGAGCAGTACTTC. Translation gives CASSWSTPGPYEQYF.

The chain employs TRBV7-2 and TRBJ2-3; the D is unclear. Germline V gene data show CDR1 as SGHTA and CDR2 as FQGNSA. V lost 5 bases and J lost 3, with 3 bases in between. There are 11 residues in the CDR3. CDR3 sequence: CASSPTDTQYF. For the CDR3, the DNA is TGTGCCAGCAGCCCAACAGATACGCAGTATTTT.

The rearrangement uses TRBV15 and TRBJ1-3; D is ambiguous. The germline V and J ends were trimmed by 0 bases and 1 base, with 7 bases remaining between them. Germline assignment: CDR1 LNHNV and CDR2 YYDKDF (reference sequence). The CDR3 loop spans 15 amino acids. CDR3 DNA: TGTGCCACCAGCAGAGATTCCGGGTCTGGAAACACCATATATTTT. Translating gives CATSRDSGSGNTIYF.

The CDR3 DNA is TGTGCCAGCAGCTTAGCGGCGGCTGAGCAGTACTTC. Residues: CASSLAAAEQYF. The chain links TRBV7-2 to TRBJ2-7, with D uncertain. CDR1 SGHTA and CDR2 FQGNSA come from the germline V gene. Trimming shortened V by 0 bases and J by 7 bases, and 7 bases separated the two germline ends. The CDR3 consists of 12 residues. Using reference TRBV7-2 and TRBJ2-7 for the parts outside the CDR3, the full variable domain is GAGVSQSPSNKVTEKGKDVELRCDPISGHTALYWYRQSLGQGLEFLIYFQGNSAPDKSGLPSDRFSAERTGGSVSTLTIQRTQQEDSAVYLCASSLAAAEQYFGPGTRLTVT.